This T cell receptor beta chain was found in a study of T cell changes during pregnancy in multiple sclerosis. V was cut by 0 bases and J by 2 bases, with 7 bases left in between. Germline CDR1 is SGHRS and CDR2 is YFSETQ. The CDR3 has 14 amino acids. TCRdb keeps only in-frame clones here, not all; method: immunoSEQ multiplex PCR. Of 40,000 or so clones in the sample, 85% to 95% are singletons; the top ten hold 1% to 1.5%. The sample consisted of peripheral blood, taken before pregnancy. The origin of this receptor is a female donor with multiple sclerosis, enrolled in a pregnancy study. V usage is TRBV5-1 and J usage is TRBJ2-3; no firm D call. CDR3 DNA sequence: TGCGCCAGCAGCTTGGGCGGATACACAGATACGCAGTATTTT. It codes for CASSLGGYTDTQYF. The variable domain in full, completed from reference TRBV5-1 and TRBJ2-3, reads KAGVTQTPRYLIKTRGQQVTLSCSPISGHRSVSWYQQTPGQGLQFLFEYFSETQRNKGNFPGRFSGRQFSNSRSEMNVSTLELGDSALYLCASSLGGYTDTQYFGPGTRLTVL.